The 15 T cell receptor beta chains presented below share a single source sample, sequenced in a study of cytomegalovirus exposure and HLA in healthy donors. This PCR relied on a set of 60 Vbeta primers and 13 Jbeta primers. The repertoire was sequenced with immunoSEQ multiplex PCR; TCRdb's copy has only in-frame clones and lacks some. Altogether roughly 290,000 clones are present, about 80% being singletons, with the ten largest covering more than 0.3%. Input material: PBMCs. The origin of the receptors is a girl under 10 years old in good health and CMV-seronegative.

The chain links TRBV5-4 to TRBJ2-3; 11 nucleotides align to TRBD2. J lost 3 bases, V lost 4 bases, and 7 bases had no gene match. Looked up from germline, CDR1 is SGHNT and CDR2 is YYREEE (reference sequence). CDR3 length: 16 residues. Written as DNA, the CDR3 is TGTGCCAGCAGCACCCGTAGCGGGAGGGGGACAGATACGCAGTATTTT. Its translation: CASSTRSGRGTDTQYF.

The chain links TRBV14 to TRBJ2-7, with TRBD1 matching over 7 bases. CDR1 is SGHDN, CDR2 FVKESK, per germline. After removal of 3 bases from V and 2 bases from J, the junction contained 4 bases not matched to a gene. This CDR3 is built from 14 residues. Written as DNA, the CDR3 is TGTGCCAGCAGCCACTGGACAGGAACCTACGAGCAGTACTTC. Its protein product is CASSHWTGTYEQYF.

This chain links TRBV9 with TRBJ2-3; 7 bases agree with TRBD2. The CDR3 is 14 amino acids. Germline CDR1 and CDR2: SGDLS and YYNGEE. J gave up 5 bases and V 0 bases, and 3 bases lay outside the gene matches. The DNA of the CDR3 is TGTGCCAGCAGCGTAGAGCCTAGCGGAGATACGCAGTATTTT. Encoded protein: CASSVEPSGDTQYF.

This chain links TRBV30 with TRBJ2-5; D might be TRBD1 (6 bases). The CDR3 has 13 residues. Trimming took off 5 bases at V and 2 bases at J, with 12 bases between the two ends. CDR1 and CDR2 (germline): GTSNPN, SVGIG (reference sequence). CDR3 in DNA: TGTGCCTGGGCAAAGGGGGTACAAGAGACCCAGTACTTC. It specifies CAWAKGVQETQYF.

The chain is built from TRBV7-6 and TRBJ2-1, with 7 bases matching TRBD2. Germline V gene data show CDR1 as SGHVS and CDR2 as FNYEAQ. The CDR3 sequence is 17 residues long. Unmatched junction bases numbered 12, after V lost 1 base and J lost 6 bases. The CDR3 here is CASSLGPRGGGTNEQFF. CDR3 nucleotide sequence: TGTGCCAGCAGCTTAGGCCCCCGGGGCGGGGGTACCAATGAGCAGTTCTTC.

The chain links TRBV7-8 to TRBJ2-5; no reliable D call. Trimming shortened V by 1 base and J by 4 bases, and 13 bases separated the two germline ends. Germline loops: CDR1 SGHVS, CDR2 FQNEAQ. The CDR3 covers 15 residues. This chain's CDR3 is CASSLGAGKGETQYF. CDR3 DNA sequence: TGTGCCAGCAGCTTAGGAGCAGGCAAAGGAGAGACCCAGTACTTC.

The rearrangement joins TRBV7-9 to TRBJ2-6; tentative D call: TRBD2 (7 bases). V gave up 1 base and J gave up 4 bases, with 17 bases separating them. The CDR3 is made up of 18 amino acids. Per the germline V gene, CDR1 is SEHNR and CDR2 is FQNEAQ (reference sequence). For the CDR3, the DNA is TGTGCCAGCAGCTTAGGTCAGGGGAGGGTAGGCGGGGCCAACGTCCTGACTTTC. Translation gives CASSLGQGRVGGANVLTF.

As for this clone: One end of the junction varies from germline; a read error may be responsible. The V gene is TRBV7-6, the J gene TRBJ2-1; TRBD2 matches at 9 bases. There are 15 residues in the CDR3. Germline V CDR1 and CDR2: SGHVS, FNYEAQ. CDR3 nucleotides: TGTGCCAGCAGTTTAGCGGGAGATAAGAGCAATGAGCAGTTCTTC. Encoded protein: CASSLAGDKSNEQFF.

The chain uses TRBV28 and TRBJ2-3; TRBD1 agrees at 8 bases. V dropped 4 bases and J dropped 3; count of bases not matched to a gene: 9. The germline CDR1 and CDR2 sequences are MDHEN and SYDVKM. The length of the CDR3 is 16 residues. In nucleotides, the CDR3 is TGTGCCAGCAGTTACCAGGGGGCGATGTTGACAGATACGCAGTATTTT. As protein: CASSYQGAMLTDTQYF.

The rearrangement links TRBV5-1 to TRBJ2-1, with a weak D call TRBD1 (5 bases). The V gene's germline CDR1 is SGHRS and CDR2 YFSETQ. The length of the CDR3 is 15 residues. The germline V and J ends were trimmed by 7 bases and 8 bases, with 22 bases remaining between them. The CDR3 here is CASRLRDSAVDEQFF. Here the CDR3 DNA reads TGCGCCAGCCGCCTCAGGGATTCGGCGGTCGATGAGCAGTTCTTC.

The chain's CDR3 is CASSGGQGAHEQYF. CDR3 sequence (DNA): TGTGCCAGCAGCGGGGGGCAGGGGGCTCACGAGCAGTACTTC. The V and J genes are TRBV7-6 and TRBJ2-7; 8 bases match TRBD1. The CDR3 sequence is 14 residues long. CDR1 is SGHVS, CDR2 FNYEAQ, per germline. Trimming removed 5 bases from V and 5 bases from J; junction bases left unmatched: 8.

The rearrangement uses TRBV11-3 and TRBJ1-1; 7 nucleotides align to TRBD1. The CDR3 runs to 13 residues. V gave up 1 base and J gave up 5 bases; unmatched junction bases: 1. Germline V gene sequence: CDR1 SGHNT, CDR2 YENEEA. CDR3 residues: CASSLGTGTEAFF. The CDR3 DNA is TGTGCCAGCAGCTTAGGGACAGGAACTGAAGCTTTCTTT. Using reference TRBV11-3 and TRBJ1-1 for the parts outside the CDR3, the full variable domain is EAGVVQSPRYKIIEKKQPVAFWCNPISGHNTLYWYLQNLGQGPELLIRYENEEAVDDSQLPKDRFSAERLKGVDSTLKIQPAELGDSAVYLCASSLGTGTEAFFGQGTRLTVV.

V usage is TRBV5-1 and J usage is TRBJ2-6, with 8 bases that match TRBD1. The CDR3 contains 16 residues. J gave up 4 bases and V 6 bases, and 9 bases lay outside the gene matches. Per the germline V gene, CDR1 is SGHRS and CDR2 is YFSETQ. The DNA for the CDR3 is TGCGCCAGCACCTCGACAGGGGCGACGGGGGCCAACGTCCTGACTTTC. Amino acid sequence: CASTSTGATGANVLTF.

This sequence joins TRBV29-1 and TRBJ1-2, with TRBD1 identical over 8 bases. CDR3 length equals 13 residues. The V and J ends lost 6 bases and 4 bases, in that order; junction bases with no gene match: 7. CDR1 is SQVTM and CDR2 is ANQGSEA in the germline V gene. CDR3 protein: CSVAGTGLYGYTF. The DNA of the CDR3 is TGCAGCGTCGCCGGGACAGGCCTCTATGGCTACACCTTC. Variable domain in full (rest from reference TRBV29-1 and TRBJ1-2): SAVISQKPSRDICQRGTSLTIQCQVDSQVTMMFWYRQQPGQSLTLIATANQGSEATYESGFVIDKFPISRPNLTFSTLTVSNMSPEDSSIYLCSVAGTGLYGYTFGSGTRLTVV.

The chain recombines TRBV11-2 with TRBJ1-5; maybe TRBD1 (5 bases). The CDR3 totals 14 residues. The germline CDR1 and CDR2 sequences are SGHAT and FQNNGV. Trimming pared 1 base from V and 5 bases from J, leaving 9 bases between. The CDR3 region is CASSLGRVDQPQHF. CDR3 nucleotides: TGTGCCAGCAGCTTAGGCAGGGTCGATCAGCCCCAGCATTTT.